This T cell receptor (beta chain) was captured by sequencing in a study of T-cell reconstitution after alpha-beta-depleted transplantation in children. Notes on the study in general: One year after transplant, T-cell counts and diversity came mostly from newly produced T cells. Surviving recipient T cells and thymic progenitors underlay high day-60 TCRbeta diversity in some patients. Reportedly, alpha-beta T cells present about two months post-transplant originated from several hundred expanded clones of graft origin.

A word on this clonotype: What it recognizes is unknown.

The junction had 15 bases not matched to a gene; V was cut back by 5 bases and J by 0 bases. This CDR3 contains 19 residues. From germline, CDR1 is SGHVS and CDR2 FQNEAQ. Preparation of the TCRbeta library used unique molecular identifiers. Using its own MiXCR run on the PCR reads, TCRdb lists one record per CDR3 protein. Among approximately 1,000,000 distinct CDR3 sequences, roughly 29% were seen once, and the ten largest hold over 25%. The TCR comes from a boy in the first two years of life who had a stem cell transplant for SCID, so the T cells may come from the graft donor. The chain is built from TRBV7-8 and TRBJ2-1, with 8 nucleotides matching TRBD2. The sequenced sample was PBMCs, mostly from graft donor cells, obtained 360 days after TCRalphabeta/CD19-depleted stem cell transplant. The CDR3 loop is CASSHRAGAGDSSYNEQFF. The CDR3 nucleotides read TGTGCCAGCAGCCACAGGGCGGGAGCGGGGGATAGCTCCTACAATGAGCAGTTCTTC.